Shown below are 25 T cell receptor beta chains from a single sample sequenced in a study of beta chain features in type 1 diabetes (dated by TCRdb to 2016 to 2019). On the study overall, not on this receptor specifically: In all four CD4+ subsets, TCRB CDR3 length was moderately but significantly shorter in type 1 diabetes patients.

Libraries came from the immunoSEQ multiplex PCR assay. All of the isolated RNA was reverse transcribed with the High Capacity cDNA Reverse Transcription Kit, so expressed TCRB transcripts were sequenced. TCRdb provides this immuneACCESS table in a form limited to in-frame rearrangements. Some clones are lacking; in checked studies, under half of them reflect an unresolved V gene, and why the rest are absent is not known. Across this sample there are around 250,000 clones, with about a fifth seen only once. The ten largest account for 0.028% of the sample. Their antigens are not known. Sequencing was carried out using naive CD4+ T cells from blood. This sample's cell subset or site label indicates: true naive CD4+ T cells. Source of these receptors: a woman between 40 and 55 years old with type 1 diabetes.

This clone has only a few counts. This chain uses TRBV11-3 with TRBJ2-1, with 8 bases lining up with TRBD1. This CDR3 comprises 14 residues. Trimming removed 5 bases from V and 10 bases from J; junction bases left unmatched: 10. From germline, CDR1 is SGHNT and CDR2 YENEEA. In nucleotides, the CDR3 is TGTGCCAGCAGCCCTCGACAGGGGTTGAACGAGCAGTTCTTC. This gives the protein CASSPRQGLNEQFF.

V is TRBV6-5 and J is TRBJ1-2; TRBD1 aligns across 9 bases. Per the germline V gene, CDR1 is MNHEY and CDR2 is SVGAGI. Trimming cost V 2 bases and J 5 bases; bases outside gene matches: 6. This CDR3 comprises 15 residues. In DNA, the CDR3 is TGTGCCAGCAGTTACGCGGGACAGGGAAGATATGGCTACACCTTC. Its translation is CASSYAGQGRYGYTF.

DNA for the CDR3: TGTGCCAGCAGCTCCTTCGGGACTAGCGGCCACAATGAGCAGTTCTTC. Translated: CASSSFGTSGHNEQFF. The V gene is TRBV11-2, the J gene TRBJ2-1, with 11 bases lining up with TRBD2. The V and J ends lost 4 bases and 5 bases, in that order; junction bases with no gene match: 7. CDR1 and CDR2 (germline): SGHAT, FQNNGV. The CDR3 has 16 amino acids.

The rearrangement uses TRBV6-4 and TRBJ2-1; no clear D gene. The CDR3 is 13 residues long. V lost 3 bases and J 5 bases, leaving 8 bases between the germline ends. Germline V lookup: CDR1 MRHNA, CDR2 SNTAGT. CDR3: CASSDGPNNEQFF. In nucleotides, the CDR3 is TGTGCCAGCAGTGATGGGCCGAACAATGAGCAGTTCTTC.

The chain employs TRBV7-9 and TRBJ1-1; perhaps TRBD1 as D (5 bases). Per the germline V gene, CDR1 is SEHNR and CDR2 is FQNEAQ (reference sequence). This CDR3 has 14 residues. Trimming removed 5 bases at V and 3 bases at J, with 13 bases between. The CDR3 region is CASSPREGYTEAFF. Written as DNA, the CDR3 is TGTGCCAGCAGCCCCAGGGAGGGATACACTGAAGCTTTCTTT.

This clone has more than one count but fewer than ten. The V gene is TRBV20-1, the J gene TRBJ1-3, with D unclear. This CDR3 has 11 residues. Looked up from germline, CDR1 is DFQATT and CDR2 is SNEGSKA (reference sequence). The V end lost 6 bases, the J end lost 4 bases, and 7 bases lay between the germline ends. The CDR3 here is CSALRGNTIYF. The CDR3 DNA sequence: TGCAGTGCACTTCGAGGAAACACCATATATTTT.

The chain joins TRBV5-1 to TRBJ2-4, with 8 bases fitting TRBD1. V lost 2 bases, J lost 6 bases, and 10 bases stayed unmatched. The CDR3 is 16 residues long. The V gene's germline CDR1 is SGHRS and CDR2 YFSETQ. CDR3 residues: CASSFLGQGNANIQYF. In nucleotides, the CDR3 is TGCGCCAGCAGCTTCCTCGGACAGGGAAACGCAAACATTCAGTACTTC. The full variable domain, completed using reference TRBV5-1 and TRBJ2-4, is KAGVTQTPRYLIKTRGQQVTLSCSPISGHRSVSWYQQTPGQGLQFLFEYFSETQRNKGNFPGRFSGRQFSNSRSEMNVSTLELGDSALYLCASSFLGQGNANIQYFGAGTRLSVL.

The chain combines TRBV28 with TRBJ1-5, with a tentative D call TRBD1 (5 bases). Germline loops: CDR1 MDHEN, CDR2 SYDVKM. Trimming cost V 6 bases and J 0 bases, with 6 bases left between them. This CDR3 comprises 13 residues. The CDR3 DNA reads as TGTGCCAGCAGACAGGTTAGCAATCAGCCCCAGCATTTT. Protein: CASRQVSNQPQHF.

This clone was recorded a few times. CDR3 sequence reads: CASSPQRDRGDTEAFF. The CDR3 region has the DNA TGCGCCAGCAGCCCGCAGAGGGACAGGGGGGACACTGAAGCTTTCTTT. The chain uses TRBV4-3 and TRBJ1-1; 11 bases are shared with TRBD1. Germline assignment: CDR1 LGHNA and CDR2 YSLEER. This CDR3 comprises 16 residues. The ends lost 4 bases at V and 3 bases at J; junction bases unmatched: 7.

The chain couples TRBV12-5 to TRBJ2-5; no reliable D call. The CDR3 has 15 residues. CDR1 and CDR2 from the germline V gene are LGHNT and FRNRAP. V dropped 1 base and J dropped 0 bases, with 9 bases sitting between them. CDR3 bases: TGTGCTAGTGGTTTGGGAGCTGTGTACCAAGAGACCCAGTACTTC. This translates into CASGLGAVYQETQYF.

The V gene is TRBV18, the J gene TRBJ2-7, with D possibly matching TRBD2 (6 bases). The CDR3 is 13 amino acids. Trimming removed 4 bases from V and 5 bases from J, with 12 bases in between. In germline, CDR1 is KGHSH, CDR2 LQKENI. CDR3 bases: TGTGCCAGCTCACAGCCCGGCGGGGACGAGCAGTACTTC. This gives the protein CASSQPGGDEQYF.

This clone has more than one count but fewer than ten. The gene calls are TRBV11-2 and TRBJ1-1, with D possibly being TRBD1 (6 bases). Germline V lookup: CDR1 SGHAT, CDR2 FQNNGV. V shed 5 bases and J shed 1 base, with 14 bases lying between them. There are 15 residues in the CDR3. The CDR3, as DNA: TGTGCCAGCAGCCCACAGGGAGGGTCGAACACTGAAGCTTTCTTT. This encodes CASSPQGGSNTEAFF.

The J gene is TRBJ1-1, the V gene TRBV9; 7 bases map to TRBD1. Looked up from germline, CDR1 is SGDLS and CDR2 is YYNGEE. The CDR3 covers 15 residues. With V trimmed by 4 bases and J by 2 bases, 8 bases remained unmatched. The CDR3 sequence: CASSTGTVENTEAFF. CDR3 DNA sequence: TGTGCCAGCAGCACCGGGACAGTTGAAAACACTGAAGCTTTCTTT.

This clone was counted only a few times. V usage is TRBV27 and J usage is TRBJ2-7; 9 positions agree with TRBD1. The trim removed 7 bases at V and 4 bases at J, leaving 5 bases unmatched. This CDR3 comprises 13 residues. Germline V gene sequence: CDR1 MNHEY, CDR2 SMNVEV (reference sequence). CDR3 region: CASTGTGSYEQYF. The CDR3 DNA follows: TGTGCCAGCACTGGGACAGGGAGTTACGAGCAGTACTTC.

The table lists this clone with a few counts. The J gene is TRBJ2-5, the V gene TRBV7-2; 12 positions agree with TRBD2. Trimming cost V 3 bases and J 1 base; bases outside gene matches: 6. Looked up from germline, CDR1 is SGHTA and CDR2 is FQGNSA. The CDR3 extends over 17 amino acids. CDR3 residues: CASSFSSGGAPQETQYF. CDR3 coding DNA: TGTGCCAGCAGCTTTTCTAGCGGGGGGGCCCCCCAAGAGACCCAGTACTTC.

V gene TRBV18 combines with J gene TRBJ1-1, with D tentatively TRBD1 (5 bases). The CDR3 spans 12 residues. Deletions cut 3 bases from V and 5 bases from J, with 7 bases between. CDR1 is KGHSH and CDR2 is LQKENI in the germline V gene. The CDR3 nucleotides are TGTGCCAGCTCACCGCAGGGTACTGAAGCTTTCTTT. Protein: CASSPQGTEAFF.

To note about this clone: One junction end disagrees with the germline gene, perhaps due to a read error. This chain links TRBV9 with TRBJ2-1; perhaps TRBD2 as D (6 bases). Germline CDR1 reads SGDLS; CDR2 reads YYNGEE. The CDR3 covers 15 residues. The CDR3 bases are TGTGCCAGCAGCGTAGTAGGGACTTCCTTCAATGAGCAGTTCTTC. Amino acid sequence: CASSVVGTSFNEQFF.

CDR3 in amino acids: CASSYTDRVGSEQFF. In nucleotides, the CDR3 is TGTGCCAGCAGCTATACGGACAGGGTAGGGAGTGAGCAGTTCTTC. The chain carries TRBV5-6 and TRBJ2-1, with TRBD1 matching 8 bases. In germline, CDR1 is SGHDT, CDR2 YYEEEE. This CDR3 is built from 15 residues. After removal of 3 bases from V and 9 bases from J, the junction contained 11 bases not matched to a gene.

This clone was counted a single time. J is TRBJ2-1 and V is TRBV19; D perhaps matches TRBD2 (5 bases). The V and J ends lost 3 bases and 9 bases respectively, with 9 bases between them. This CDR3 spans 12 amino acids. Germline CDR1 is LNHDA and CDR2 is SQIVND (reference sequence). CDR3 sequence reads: CASSIREGEQFF. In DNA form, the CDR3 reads TGTGCCAGTAGTATTCGCGAGGGTGAGCAGTTCTTC.

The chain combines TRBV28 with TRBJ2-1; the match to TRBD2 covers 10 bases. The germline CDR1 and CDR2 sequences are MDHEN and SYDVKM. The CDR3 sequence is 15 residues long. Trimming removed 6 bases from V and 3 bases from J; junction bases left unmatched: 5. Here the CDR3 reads CASSGAGGFYNEQFF. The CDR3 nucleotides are TGTGCCAGCAGCGGAGCGGGAGGGTTCTACAATGAGCAGTTCTTC.

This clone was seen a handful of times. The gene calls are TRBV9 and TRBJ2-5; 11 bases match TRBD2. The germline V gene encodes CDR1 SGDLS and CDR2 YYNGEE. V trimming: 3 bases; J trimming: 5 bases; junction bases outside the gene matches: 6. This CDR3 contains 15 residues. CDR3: CASSGGTSGGETQYF. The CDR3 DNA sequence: TGTGCCAGCAGCGGGGGGACTAGCGGAGGGGAGACCCAGTACTTC.

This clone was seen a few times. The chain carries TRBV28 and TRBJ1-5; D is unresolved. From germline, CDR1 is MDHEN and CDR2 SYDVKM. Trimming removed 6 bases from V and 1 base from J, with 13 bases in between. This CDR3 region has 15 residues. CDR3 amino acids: CASRLGGGSNQPQHF. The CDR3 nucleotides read TGTGCCAGCAGACTAGGAGGAGGGAGCAATCAGCCCCAGCATTTT.

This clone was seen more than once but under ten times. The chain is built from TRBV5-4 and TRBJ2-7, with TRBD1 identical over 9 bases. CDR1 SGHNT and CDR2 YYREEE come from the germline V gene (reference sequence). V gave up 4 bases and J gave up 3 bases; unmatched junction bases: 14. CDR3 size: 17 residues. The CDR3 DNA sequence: TGTGCCAGCAGCGATTACCGGACAGGGGCAGGATTCTACGAGCAGTACTTC. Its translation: CASSDYRTGAGFYEQYF.

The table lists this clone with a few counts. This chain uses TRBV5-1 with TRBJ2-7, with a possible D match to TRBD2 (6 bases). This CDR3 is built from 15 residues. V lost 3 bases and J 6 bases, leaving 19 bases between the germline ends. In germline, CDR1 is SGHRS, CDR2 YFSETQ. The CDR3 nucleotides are TGCGCCAGCAGCTCCCAGACTAGGACGAAGGGCGAGCAGTACTTC. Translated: CASSSQTRTKGEQYF.

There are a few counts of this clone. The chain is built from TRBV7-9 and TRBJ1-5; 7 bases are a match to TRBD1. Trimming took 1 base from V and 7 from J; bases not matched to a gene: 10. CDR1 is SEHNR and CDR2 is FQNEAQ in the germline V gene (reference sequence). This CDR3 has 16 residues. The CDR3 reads CASSLVFDREDQPQHF. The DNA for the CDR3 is TGTGCCAGCAGCTTAGTTTTCGACAGGGAGGACCAGCCCCAGCATTTT.